What follows are 25 T cell receptor beta chains derived from one specimen sequenced in a study of neurological immune-mediated disorders. TCRdb ran MiXCR on the 5' RACE reads and lists one entry per CDR3 protein. The table has over 75,000 distinct CDR3 sequences, 5% to 6.5% seen once. Time point denoted: longitudinal time-point 2. Sequenced input: PBMCs. Source of these receptors: a woman in her sixties or seventies with multiple sclerosis.

This clonotype has ten or more counts. V is TRBV5-1 and J is TRBJ2-1, with D perhaps matching TRBD1 or TRBD2 (5 bases each). V was pared by 4 bases and J by 8 bases, with 10 bases between. Per germline, CDR1 SGHRS and CDR2 YFSETQ. This CDR3 is built from 12 residues. The CDR3 is CASSGLGDEQFF. The DNA for the CDR3 is TGCGCCAGCAGCGGGTTGGGGGATGAGCAGTTCTTC.

This clonotype was seen at least ten times. The chain employs TRBV20-1 and TRBJ1-5; tentatively, D is TRBD1 (5 bases). This CDR3 is 15 amino acids long. Trimming took off 0 bases at V and 6 bases at J, with 15 bases between the two ends. Per the germline V gene, CDR1 is DFQATT and CDR2 is SNEGSKA (reference sequence). Here the CDR3 DNA reads TGCAGTGCTAGAGATCACCGGGGGTCGGGTCAGCCCCAGCATTTT. As protein: CSARDHRGSGQPQHF.

This clonotype was seen at least ten times. The chain recombines TRBV21-1 with TRBJ1-2; TRBD1, the table's D call, lacks a check against the DNA. TRBV21-1 is a documented pseudogene. The CDR3 sequence is 14 residues long. As DNA, the CDR3 is TGTGCCAGCAACCCGCCACCCCCTAAACGTGGCTACACCTTC. This translates into CASNPPPPKRGYTF.

V and J are TRBV20-1 and TRBJ2-1; D may match TRBD1 or TRBD2 (6 bases each). This CDR3 contains 13 residues. Germline lookup yields CDR1 DFQATT and CDR2 SNEGSKA (reference sequence). V was trimmed by 3 bases and J by 6 bases, leaving 12 bases between them. The CDR3 DNA sequence: TGCAGTGCTAGGGGGGGCAGCATCAATGAGCAGTTCTTC. It specifies CSARGGSINEQFF.

This clonotype showed up many times. This rearrangement joins TRBV7-2 to TRBJ2-7, with D unclear. This CDR3 comprises 14 residues. The V and J ends lost 1 base and 2 bases respectively, with 9 bases between them. CDR1 is SGHTA, CDR2 FQGNSA, per germline. The CDR3: CASSLGFGTYEQYF. As DNA, the CDR3 is TGTGCCAGCAGCTTAGGTTTCGGAACCTACGAGCAGTACTTC.

Many counts were recorded for this clonotype. The V gene is TRBV7-2, the J gene TRBJ1-5, with no clear D. Germline lookup yields CDR1 SGHTA and CDR2 FQGNSA. Trimming shortened V by 3 bases and J by 7 bases, and 10 bases separated the two germline ends. This CDR3 has 13 residues. CDR3 DNA sequence: TGTGCCAGCAGCTTGGATATGTTCCAGCCCCAGCATTTT. It is translated as CASSLDMFQPQHF. Based on the CDR3 plus reference TRBV7-2 and TRBJ1-5, the full variable domain is GAGVSQSPSNKVTEKGKDVELRCDPISGHTALYWYRQSLGQGLEFLIYFQGNSAPDKSGLPSDRFSAERTGGSVSTLTIQRTQQEDSAVYLCASSLDMFQPQHFGDGTRLSIL.

This clonotype was detected many times. The chain recombines TRBV27 with TRBJ1-1; D is perhaps TRBD1 (5 bases). The CDR3 has 15 amino acids. Trimming shortened V by 1 base and J by 2 bases, and 11 bases separated the two germline ends. In germline, CDR1 is MNHEY, CDR2 SMNVEV (reference sequence). In nucleotides, the CDR3 is TGTGCCAGCAGTTTATGGGGCACCCCTAACACTGAAGCTTTCTTT. Translated: CASSLWGTPNTEAFF.

This clonotype showed up many times. The chain has TRBV7-9 and TRBJ2-1; TRBD2 matches 8 bases. This CDR3 region has 15 residues. Germline V lookup: CDR1 SEHNR, CDR2 FQNEAQ (reference sequence). Germline trimming cut 5 bases from V and 0 bases from J; bases unmatched to any gene: 3. The CDR3 reads CASSRGTSSYNEQFF. CDR3 sequence (DNA): TGTGCCAGCAGCCGTGGGACTAGCTCCTACAATGAGCAGTTCTTC. The variable domain in full, completed from reference TRBV7-9 and TRBJ2-1, reads DTGVSQNPRHKITKRGQNVTFRCDPISEHNRLYWYRQTLGQGPEFLTYFQNEAQLEKSRLLSDRFSAERPKGSFSTLEIQRTEQGDSAMYLCASSRGTSSYNEQFFGPGTRLTVL.

This clonotype was recorded many times. Written as DNA, the CDR3 is TGTGCCAGCAGTTTATCGGGGAATGGAAACACCATATATTTT. Amino acids: CASSLSGNGNTIYF. V usage is TRBV12-3 or TRBV12-4 and J usage is TRBJ1-3; D call uncertain. V was trimmed by 2 bases and J by 3 bases, leaving 8 bases between them. This CDR3 is built from 14 residues.

Ten or more counts support this clonotype. The gene calls are TRBV7-9 and TRBJ2-5; 8 nucleotides align to TRBD2. The V gene's germline CDR1 is SEHNR and CDR2 FQNEAQ (reference sequence). Unmatched junction bases numbered 9, after V lost 5 bases and J lost 7 bases. The CDR3 spans 14 residues. CDR3 sequence reads: CASSTQQGLVTQYF. CDR3 bases: TGTGCCAGCAGCACCCAACAGGGACTAGTGACCCAGTACTTC.

In its sample, this clonotype was seen many times. The chain is built from TRBV14 and TRBJ2-5; 8 bases are a match to TRBD2. Germline V CDR1 and CDR2: SGHDN, FVKESK. V was pared by 3 bases and J by 0 bases, with 3 bases of the junction left unmatched. The CDR3 is 15 amino acids. The CDR3 sequence: CASSHRGGNQETQYF. The CDR3 DNA follows: TGTGCCAGCAGCCACCGCGGGGGGAACCAAGAGACCCAGTACTTC.

This clonotype came up a few times. The chain is built from TRBV7-9 and TRBJ2-5; D perhaps matches TRBD1 (5 bases). From germline, CDR1 is SEHNR and CDR2 FQNEAQ (reference sequence). The CDR3 sequence is 13 residues long. The V gene lost 7 bases and the J gene lost 5 bases, with 14 bases spanning the gap. The CDR3 DNA is TGTGCCAGCAAGGGGCTAGTCAGGGAGACCCAGTACTTC. It yields the protein CASKGLVRETQYF.

This clonotype was seen many times. The chain joins TRBV6-5 to TRBJ2-1; D is unclear. V was shortened by 4 bases and J by 2 bases, with 3 bases between the two germline ends. The CDR3 has 12 residues. CDR1 and CDR2 (germline): MNHEY, SVGAGI. The CDR3 loop is CASSSTYNEQFF. CDR3 bases: TGTGCCAGCAGTTCAACCTACAATGAGCAGTTCTTC.

This clonotype was seen ten or more times. The chain is built from TRBV12-3 or TRBV12-4 and TRBJ1-2; no firm D call. The CDR3 consists of 15 residues. Trimming took off 3 bases at V and 0 bases at J, with 11 bases between the two ends. Here the CDR3 DNA reads TGTGCCAGCAGTTTTCGGATAGAACCTAACTATGGCTACACCTTC. Encoded protein: CASSFRIEPNYGYTF.

This clonotype was observed at least ten times. The chain uses TRBV9 and TRBJ1-1; 8 bases map to TRBD1. Germline V gives CDR1 SGDLS, CDR2 YYNGEE. The CDR3 runs 14 residues. After removal of 4 bases from V and 5 bases from J, the junction contained 7 bases not matched to a gene. The CDR3 loop reads CASSPRTGKTEAFF. In DNA, the CDR3 is TGTGCCAGCAGCCCCCGGACAGGGAAAACTGAAGCTTTCTTT. Using reference TRBV9 and TRBJ1-1 for the parts outside the CDR3, the full variable domain is DSGVTQTPKHLITATGQRVTLRCSPRSGDLSVYWYQQSLDQGLQFLIQYYNGEERAKGNILERFSAQQFPDLHSELNLSSLELGDSALYFCASSPRTGKTEAFFGQGTRLTVV.

There are many counts of this clonotype. The chain is built from TRBV6-5 and TRBJ1-4; TRBD1 matches 11 bases. The ends lost 5 bases at V and 0 bases at J; junction bases unmatched: 8. Germline V lookup: CDR1 MNHEY, CDR2 SVGAGI. The CDR3 runs 18 residues. CDR3 coding DNA: TGTGCCAGCAGTACCGGTACGGACAGGGGGCCAACTAATGAAAAACTGTTTTTT. Its protein is CASSTGTDRGPTNEKLFF.

The chain links TRBV7-9 to TRBJ2-7, with D unclear. In germline, CDR1 is SEHNR, CDR2 FQNEAQ (reference sequence). This CDR3 has 11 amino acids. The germline V and J ends were trimmed by 8 bases and 4 bases, with 9 bases remaining between them. CDR3 amino acids: CASSVLYEQYF. The CDR3, as DNA: TGTGCCAGCTCGGTTTTATACGAGCAGTACTTC.

This clonotype came up many times. The chain couples TRBV5-1 to TRBJ2-2, with TRBD2 matching 11 bases. From germline, CDR1 is SGHRS and CDR2 YFSETQ. V dropped 4 bases and J dropped 2; count of bases not matched to a gene: 10. This CDR3 is 18 amino acids long. The CDR3, as DNA: TGCGCCAGCAGCCCCACCCTAGCGGGGGGACTTAACACCGGGGAGCTGTTTTTT. The encoded protein is CASSPTLAGGLNTGELFF.

This clonotype was observed at least ten times. A much larger clonotype is one base distant, so this may be a read error. The chain recombines TRBV20-1 with TRBJ2-7; 9 nucleotides agree with TRBD2. V was pared by 6 bases and J by 7 bases, with 13 bases of the junction left unmatched. This CDR3 is built from 14 residues. Germline V gene data show CDR1 as DFQATT and CDR2 as SNEGSKA (reference sequence). Here the CDR3 reads CSAPSSGANGEQYF. The CDR3 DNA follows: TGCAGTGCCCCATCTAGCGGGGCCAACGGGGAGCAGTACTTC.

On this clonotype itself: A much bigger clone sits one base away, suggesting this may be a read error. The chain couples TRBV12-3 or TRBV12-4 to TRBJ1-1, with D uncertain. This CDR3 region has 12 residues. CDR3 sequence reads: CANSYLNTEAFF. Here the CDR3 DNA reads TGTGCCAACAGTTACCTAAACACTGAAGCTTTCTTT.

Remarks on this clonotype: A much larger clonotype is one base distant, so this may be a read error. This chain uses TRBV5-1 with TRBJ2-2; D unclear. Germline CDR1 is SGHRS and CDR2 is YFSETQ. The CDR3 runs 13 residues. CDR3 amino acids: CVSSLVVRGELFF. CDR3 DNA sequence: TGCGTCAGCAGCTTGGTCGTCCGCGGGGAGCTGTTTTTT.

This clonotype was picked up many times. J is TRBJ2-1 and V is TRBV5-1, with 8 bases identical to TRBD1. The trim removed 3 bases at V and 6 bases at J, leaving 5 bases unmatched. Germline values: CDR1 SGHRS, CDR2 YFSETQ. The CDR3 sequence is 14 residues long. The CDR3 coding sequence is TGCGCCAGCAGCTCATGGACAGGGAGCAATGAGCAGTTCTTC. This sequence encodes CASSSWTGSNEQFF.

Ten or more counts support this clonotype. The DNA of the CDR3 is TGTGCCAGCAGCTTAGGGGCCGGGTTGACCCAGTACTTC. It specifies CASSLGAGLTQYF. The chain combines TRBV11-3 with TRBJ2-5; no clear D. Deletions cut 1 base from V and 7 bases from J, with 10 bases between. CDR1 SGHNT and CDR2 YENEEA come from the germline V gene. The CDR3 has 13 residues.

This clonotype has at least ten counts. The chain is built from TRBV4-1 and TRBJ1-4, with D possibly TRBD1 on 6 matching bases. The CDR3 totals 15 residues. Germline values: CDR1 MGHRA, CDR2 YSYEKL. V was pared by 3 bases and J by 3 bases, with 11 bases between. The CDR3 coding sequence is TGCGCCAGCAGCCAGGGGGGCCTGGCTAATGAAAAACTGTTTTTT. The encoded protein is CASSQGGLANEKLFF.

This clonotype was counted a few times. The rearrangement links TRBV5-6 to TRBJ1-1, with TRBD1 identical over 8 bases. The germline CDR1 and CDR2 sequences are SGHDT and YYEEEE. The CDR3 has 14 residues. The J segment lost 4 bases and the V segment lost 5 bases, leaving 7 bases of the junction unmatched. The DNA of the CDR3 is TGTGCCAGCAGGAGGACAGGGAGAAGCACTGAAGCTTTCTTT. Its protein is CASRRTGRSTEAFF. Variable domain in full (rest from reference TRBV5-6 and TRBJ1-1): DAGVTQSPTHLIKTRGQQVTLRCSPKSGHDTVSWYQQALGQGPQFIFQYYEEEERQRGNFPDRFSGHQFPNYSSELNVNALLLGDSALYLCASRRTGRSTEAFFGQGTRLTVV.